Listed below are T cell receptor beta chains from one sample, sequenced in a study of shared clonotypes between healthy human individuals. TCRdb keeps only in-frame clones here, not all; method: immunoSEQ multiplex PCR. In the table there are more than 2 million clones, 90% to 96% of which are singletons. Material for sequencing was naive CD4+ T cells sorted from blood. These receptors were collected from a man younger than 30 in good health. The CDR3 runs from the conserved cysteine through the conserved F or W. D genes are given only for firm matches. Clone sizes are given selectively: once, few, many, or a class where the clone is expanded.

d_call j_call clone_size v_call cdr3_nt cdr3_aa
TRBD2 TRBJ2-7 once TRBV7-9 TGTGCCAGCAGCTCGGATAGCGGGATTACCTACGAGCAGTACTTC CASSSDSGITYEQYF
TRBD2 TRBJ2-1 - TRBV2 TGTGCCAGCAGTAGGACTAGCTCTAATGAGCAGTTCTTC CASSRTSSNEQFF
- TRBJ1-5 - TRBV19 TGTGCCAGTAGTACCCCGACCGTCCCCCAGCATTTT CASSTPTVPQHF
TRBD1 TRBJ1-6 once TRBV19 TGTGCCAGTAGTTCGGACAGGGACGGACCCCTCCACTTT CASSSDRDGPLHF
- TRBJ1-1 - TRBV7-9 TGTGCCAGCAGCTTAGTAAACCTGAACACTGAAGCTTTCTTT CASSLVNLNTEAFF
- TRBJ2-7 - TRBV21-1 TGTGCCAGCAGCAAGCGGGTTACGCCCTACGAGCAGTACTTC CASSKRVTPYEQYF
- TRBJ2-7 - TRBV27 TGTGCCAGCAGCCTTTTTAGGGGCGTCTACGAGCAGTACTTC CASSLFRGVYEQYF
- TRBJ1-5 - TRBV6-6 TGTGCCAGCAGTGTAGGGGGGCGTAGCAATCAGCCCCAGCATTTT CASSVGGRSNQPQHF
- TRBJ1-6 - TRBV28 TGTGCCAGCAGTTCCGAGACGGGGTATTCACCCCTCCACTTT CASSSETGYSPLHF
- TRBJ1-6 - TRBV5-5 TGTGCCAGCAGCTTGATGACACTTAATTCACCCCTCCACTTT CASSLMTLNSPLHF
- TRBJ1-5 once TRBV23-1 TGCGCCAGCAGTCAATTAGTGGCTAGGGATGCTTTTAGCAATCAGCCCCAGCATTTT CASSQLVARDAFSNQPQHF
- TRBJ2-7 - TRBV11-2 TGTGCCAGCAGCTCATCGGGGACACCCTCCTACGAGCAGTACTTC CASSSSGTPSYEQYF
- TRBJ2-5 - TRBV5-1 TGCGCCAGCAGCTTGGCTCTACAAGAGACCCAGTACTTC CASSLALQETQYF